This is a list of T cell receptor beta chains from one sample in a study of control samples from healthy donors and cancer patients. Clones were read by immunoSEQ multiplex PCR, and TCRdb kept only the in-frame ones, dropping some. The sample records over 150,000 clones, roughly 92% being singletons. Sample: blood. The source of these receptors is a man younger than 40 in good health. The conserved cysteine and the conserved F or W are not part of the CDR3 here. For some rows the clone size is stated as once, few or many, or as a class when expanded; others skip it.

clone_size: -; j_call: TRBJ1-3; v_call: TRBV7-9; cdr3_aa: ASSLGRLSGNTIY
clone_size: -; j_call: TRBJ1-5; v_call: TRBV29-1; cdr3_aa: SVEDGGNQPQH
clone_size: -; j_call: TRBJ1-2; v_call: TRBV7-8; cdr3_aa: ASSLMPSNYGYT
clone_size: -; j_call: TRBJ2-7; v_call: TRBV2; cdr3_aa: ASSSGRRNYEQY
clone_size: -; j_call: TRBJ2-5; v_call: TRBV7-2; cdr3_aa: ASSPRIQETQY
clone_size: -; j_call: TRBJ2-5; v_call: TRBV7-9; cdr3_aa: ASSLEGKGTQY
clone_size: -; j_call: TRBJ2-3; v_call: TRBV10-2; cdr3_aa: ASSGLAAPDTQY
clone_size: -; j_call: TRBJ1-2; v_call: TRBV7-2; cdr3_aa: ASTSPRGTANYGYT
clone_size: few; j_call: TRBJ1-2; v_call: TRBV5-4; cdr3_aa: ASSLDGRGRDT
clone_size: -; j_call: TRBJ1-3; v_call: TRBV5-1; cdr3_aa: ASSLTGTGGNTIY
clone_size: -; j_call: TRBJ1-2; v_call: TRBV5-1; cdr3_aa: ASSLWQSNYGYT
clone_size: -; j_call: TRBJ1-3; v_call: TRBV10-1; cdr3_aa: ASSDLPAGGPSGNTIY
clone_size: -; j_call: TRBJ1-1; v_call: TRBV7-6; cdr3_aa: ASSPTPEGDGAF
clone_size: -; j_call: TRBJ1-5; v_call: TRBV28; cdr3_aa: ASSLGQGNQPQH
clone_size: -; j_call: TRBJ1-5; v_call: TRBV15; cdr3_aa: ATSRSISNQPQH
clone_size: -; j_call: TRBJ2-6; v_call: TRBV4-2; cdr3_aa: ASSQDHMGVAGANVLT
clone_size: few; j_call: TRBJ2-7; v_call: TRBV11-2; cdr3_aa: ASSQDSYEQY
clone_size: -; j_call: TRBJ1-6; v_call: TRBV19; cdr3_aa: ASSMGSSPLH
clone_size: -; j_call: TRBJ2-7; v_call: TRBV6-1; cdr3_aa: ASSETGASGRAGSEQY
clone_size: -; j_call: TRBJ2-2; v_call: TRBV7-2; cdr3_aa: ASSLAGVVAGELF
clone_size: -; j_call: TRBJ2-3; v_call: TRBV7-9; cdr3_aa: ASSPGLAELTDTQY
clone_size: -; j_call: TRBJ1-4; v_call: TRBV5-1; cdr3_aa: ASSSSGTANEKLF
clone_size: -; j_call: TRBJ1-1; v_call: TRBV3-1/TRBV3-2; cdr3_aa: ASSQLQRKAF
clone_size: -; j_call: TRBJ2-7; v_call: TRBV21-1; cdr3_aa: ASSKVRQGESSYEQY
clone_size: -; j_call: TRBJ2-7; v_call: TRBV5-4; cdr3_aa: ASSVTSGAYEQY
clone_size: -; j_call: TRBJ1-4; v_call: TRBV19; cdr3_aa: ASRIWGSTNEKLF
clone_size: -; j_call: TRBJ2-5; v_call: TRBV10-3; cdr3_aa: ATSWVGETQY
clone_size: -; j_call: TRBJ2-7; v_call: TRBV5-5; cdr3_aa: ASSSGFYEQY
clone_size: -; j_call: TRBJ2-2; v_call: TRBV27; cdr3_aa: ASSPPRSGGKRTGELF
clone_size: -; j_call: TRBJ1-5; v_call: TRBV12-3/TRBV12-4; cdr3_aa: ASSLIGQPQH
clone_size: once; j_call: TRBJ1-5; v_call: TRBV5-6; cdr3_aa: ASSYDRGSGNQPQH
clone_size: few; j_call: TRBJ1-5; v_call: TRBV12-5; cdr3_aa: ASGLGLTGDSNQPQH
clone_size: -; j_call: TRBJ1-2; v_call: TRBV27; cdr3_aa: ASSPRDGANYGYT
clone_size: -; j_call: TRBJ1-1; v_call: TRBV5-6; cdr3_aa: ASSHVWGRNTEAF
clone_size: -; j_call: TRBJ2-7; v_call: TRBV4-3; cdr3_aa: ASSPAEGSYEQY
clone_size: -; j_call: TRBJ2-7; v_call: TRBV2; cdr3_aa: ASSPSVYEQY
clone_size: -; j_call: TRBJ2-7; v_call: TRBV7-9; cdr3_aa: ASSAPGQGLYEQY
clone_size: -; j_call: TRBJ2-5; v_call: TRBV6-5; cdr3_aa: ASSPGLFQETQY
clone_size: -; j_call: TRBJ1-2; v_call: TRBV6-5; cdr3_aa: ASRYGSFYGYT
clone_size: -; j_call: TRBJ2-1; v_call: TRBV9; cdr3_aa: ASSAGDEQF
clone_size: few; j_call: TRBJ1-6; v_call: TRBV30; cdr3_aa: AWSSRGSPLH
clone_size: few; j_call: TRBJ1-2; v_call: TRBV5-4; cdr3_aa: ASTPVGTNGYT
clone_size: -; j_call: TRBJ2-7; v_call: TRBV9; cdr3_aa: ASSVEREFGEQY
clone_size: -; j_call: TRBJ2-7; v_call: TRBV10-3; cdr3_aa: AISASGGARYEQY
clone_size: -; j_call: TRBJ2-1; v_call: TRBV24-1; cdr3_aa: ATSDYRYNEQF
clone_size: -; j_call: TRBJ2-7; v_call: TRBV7-2; cdr3_aa: ASSLGAGLSYEQY
clone_size: -; j_call: TRBJ1-6; v_call: TRBV28; cdr3_aa: ASRSGSLVNSPLH
clone_size: few; j_call: TRBJ2-7; v_call: TRBV30; cdr3_aa: AWSLTGGYEQY
clone_size: -; j_call: TRBJ1-2; v_call: TRBV5-5; cdr3_aa: ASSRRGRDGYT
clone_size: -; j_call: TRBJ1-1; v_call: TRBV10-2; cdr3_aa: ASSESRTEAF
clone_size: -; j_call: TRBJ2-2; v_call: TRBV4-3; cdr3_aa: ASSHVKGEGTGELF
clone_size: -; j_call: TRBJ2-3; v_call: TRBV9; cdr3_aa: ASTMGGPPLDTQY
clone_size: -; j_call: TRBJ2-3; v_call: TRBV27; cdr3_aa: ASSHGPSDTQY
clone_size: -; j_call: TRBJ2-1; v_call: TRBV5-1; cdr3_aa: ASRGTTSYNEQF
clone_size: -; j_call: TRBJ2-7; v_call: TRBV5-1; cdr3_aa: ASSRDRDSYEQY
clone_size: -; j_call: TRBJ1-2; v_call: TRBV5-1; cdr3_aa: ASSRGQEFYGYT
clone_size: -; j_call: TRBJ1-4; v_call: TRBV5-1; cdr3_aa: ASSGWTGTNEKLF
clone_size: -; j_call: TRBJ1-2; v_call: TRBV21-1; cdr3_aa: ASSIGQAPPLYGYT
clone_size: -; j_call: TRBJ2-2; v_call: TRBV6-2/TRBV6-3; cdr3_aa: ASSPRDRILGELF
clone_size: -; j_call: TRBJ1-5; v_call: TRBV27; cdr3_aa: ASSYDRGQPQH